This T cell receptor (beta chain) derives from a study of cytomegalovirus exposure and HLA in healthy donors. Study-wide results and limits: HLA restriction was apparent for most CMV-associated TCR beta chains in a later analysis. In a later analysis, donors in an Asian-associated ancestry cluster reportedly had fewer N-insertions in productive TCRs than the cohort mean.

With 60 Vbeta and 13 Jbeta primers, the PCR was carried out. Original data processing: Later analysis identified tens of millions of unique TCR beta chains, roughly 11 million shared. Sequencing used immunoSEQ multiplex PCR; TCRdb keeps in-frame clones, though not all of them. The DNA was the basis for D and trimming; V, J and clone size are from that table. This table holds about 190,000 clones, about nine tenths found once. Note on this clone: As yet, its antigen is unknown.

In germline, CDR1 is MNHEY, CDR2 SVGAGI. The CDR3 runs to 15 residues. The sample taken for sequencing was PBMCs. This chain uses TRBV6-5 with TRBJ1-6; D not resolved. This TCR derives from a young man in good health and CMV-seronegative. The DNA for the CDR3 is TGTGCTACGCAGTGGAAGGCAGGTCATAATTCACCCCTCCACTTT. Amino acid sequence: CATQWKAGHNSPLHF.